This T cell receptor beta chain was sequenced during a study of response to subunit inactivated influenza vaccine. Findings of the study overall: Authors suggested each seasonal flu vaccination may recruit only limited numbers of new T cells.

This CDR3 contains 16 residues. Germline assignment: CDR1 KGHDR and CDR2 SFDVKD. Trimming pared 3 bases from V and 3 bases from J, leaving 14 bases between. In its sample, this clonotype was seen a few times. Antigen unknown. Each CDR3 protein is one row after TCRdb ran MiXCR on the RT-PCR reads. The sample shows more than 400,000 distinct CDR3 sequences, around 7.7% of them seen only once. This receptor was identified in a man aged 50 to 69 who received an inactivated influenza vaccine. Sequenced material: PBMCs from blood, taken less than 25 months after vaccination. This rearrangement joins TRBV24-1 to TRBJ2-1; D might be TRBD1 or TRBD2, each matching 5 bases. The CDR3 sequence is CATSDRRVGDYNEQFF. CDR3 nucleotides: TGTGCCACCAGTGATCGAAGGGTGGGGGACTACAATGAGCAGTTCTTC.